This T cell receptor (beta chain) comes out of a study of shared clonotypes between healthy human individuals. TCRdb's table, derived via immunoSEQ multiplex PCR, lists solely in-frame clones and lacks some. The sample lists 2 million to 2.5 million clones; 85% to 95% were seen once. V lost 6 bases and J 0 bases, leaving 2 bases between the germline ends. The CDR3 has 11 residues. CDR1 and CDR2 (germline): MGHDK, SYGVNS. CD4+ cells were split into CD45RA+ naive and CD45RA-negative memory subsets. Source material: naive CD4+ T cells sorted from blood. Subset indicated: CD45RA+ positively selected. The rearrangement joins TRBV25-1 to TRBJ1-1; D not certain. The source is a young man in good health. The CDR3 region has the DNA TGTGCCAGCAGGTTGAACACTGAAGCTTTCTTT. It is translated as CASRLNTEAFF.